The TCR beta chain under discussion was sequenced for a study of T cell responses to AZD1222 COVID-19 vaccine. The protocol was immunoSEQ multiplex PCR, while the TCRdb copy is restricted to in-frame clones and leaves out a portion. The table shows 130,000 or so clones, with more than 85% occurring only once. Concerning this clone: What it binds is unknown.

V trimming: 0 bases; J trimming: 11 bases; junction bases outside the gene matches: 4. CDR3 size: 14 residues. CDR1 is LGHNA, CDR2 YNFKEQ, per germline. Study-wide points: Clonal diversity was possibly underestimated, and white British individuals and females predominated among donors. Recipients of AZD1222 seropositive at baseline numbered only five or six.

This sequence joins TRBV4-2 and TRBJ1-1; 12 bases map to TRBD1. Material: peripheral blood, obtained on day 0 of AZD1222 vaccination. This TCR derives from an adult in good health. CDR3 protein: CASSQEVGQGAAFF. For the CDR3, the DNA is TGTGCCAGCAGCCAAGAGGTGGGACAGGGGGCTGCTTTCTTT.